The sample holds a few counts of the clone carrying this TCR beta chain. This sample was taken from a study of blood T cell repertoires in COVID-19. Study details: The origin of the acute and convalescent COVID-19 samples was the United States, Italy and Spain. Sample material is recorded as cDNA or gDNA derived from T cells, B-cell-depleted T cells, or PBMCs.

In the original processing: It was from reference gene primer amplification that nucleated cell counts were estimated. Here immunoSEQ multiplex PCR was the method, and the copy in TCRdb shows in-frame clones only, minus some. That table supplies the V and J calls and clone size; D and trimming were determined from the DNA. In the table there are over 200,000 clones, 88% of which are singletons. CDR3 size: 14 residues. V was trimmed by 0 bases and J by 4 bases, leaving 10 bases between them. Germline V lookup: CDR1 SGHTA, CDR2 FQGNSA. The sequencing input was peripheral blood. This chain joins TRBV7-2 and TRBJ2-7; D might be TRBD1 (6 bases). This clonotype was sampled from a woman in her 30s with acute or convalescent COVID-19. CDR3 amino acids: CASSLAGQQYEQYF. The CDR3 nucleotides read TGTGCCAGCAGCTTAGCTGGACAGCAATACGAGCAGTACTTC. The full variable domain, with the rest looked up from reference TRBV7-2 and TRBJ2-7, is GAGVSQSPSNKVTEKGKDVELRCDPISGHTALYWYRQSLGQGLEFLIYFQGNSAPDKSGLPSDRFSAERTGGSVSTLTIQRTQQEDSAVYLCASSLAGQQYEQYFGPGTRLTVT.